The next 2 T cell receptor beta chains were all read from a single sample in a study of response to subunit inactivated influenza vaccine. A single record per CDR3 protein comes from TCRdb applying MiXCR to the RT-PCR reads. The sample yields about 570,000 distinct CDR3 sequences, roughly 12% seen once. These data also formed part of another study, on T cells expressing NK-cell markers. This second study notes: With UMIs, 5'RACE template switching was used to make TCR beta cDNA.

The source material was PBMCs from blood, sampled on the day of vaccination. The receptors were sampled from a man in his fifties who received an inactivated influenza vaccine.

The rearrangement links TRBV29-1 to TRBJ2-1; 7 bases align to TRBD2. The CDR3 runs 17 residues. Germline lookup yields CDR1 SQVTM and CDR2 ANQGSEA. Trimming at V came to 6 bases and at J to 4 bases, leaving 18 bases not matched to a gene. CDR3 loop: CSVHRTGGSRKYNEQFF. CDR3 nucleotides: TGCAGCGTCCACCGGACTGGCGGGAGTCGCAAATACAATGAGCAGTTCTTC.

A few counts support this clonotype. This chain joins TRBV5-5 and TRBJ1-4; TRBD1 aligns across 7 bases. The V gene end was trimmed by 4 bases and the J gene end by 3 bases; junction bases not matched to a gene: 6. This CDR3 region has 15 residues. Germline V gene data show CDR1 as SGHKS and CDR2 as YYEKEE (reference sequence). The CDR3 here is CASSSTGVSNEKLFF. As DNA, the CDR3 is TGTGCCAGCAGCAGCACAGGGGTCTCTAATGAAAAACTGTTTTTT.